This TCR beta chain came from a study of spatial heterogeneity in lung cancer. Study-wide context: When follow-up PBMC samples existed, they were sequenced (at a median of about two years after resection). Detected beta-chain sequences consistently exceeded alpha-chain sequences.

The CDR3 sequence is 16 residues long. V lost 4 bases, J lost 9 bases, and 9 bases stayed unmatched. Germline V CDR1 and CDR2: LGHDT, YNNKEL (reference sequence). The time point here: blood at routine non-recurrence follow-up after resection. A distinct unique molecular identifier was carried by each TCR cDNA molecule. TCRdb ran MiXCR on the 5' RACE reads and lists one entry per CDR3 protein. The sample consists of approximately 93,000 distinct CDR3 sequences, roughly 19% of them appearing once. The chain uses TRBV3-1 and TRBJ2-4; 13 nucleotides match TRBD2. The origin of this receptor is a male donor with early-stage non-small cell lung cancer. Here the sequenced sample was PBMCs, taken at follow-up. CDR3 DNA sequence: TGTGCCAGCAGCCTCCCTACTAGCGGGAGGGCCCCCATTCAGTACTTC. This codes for CASSLPTSGRAPIQYF.